These 20 T cell receptor beta chains share one sample of origin, sequenced in a study of OX40 agonist ivuxolimab in advanced cancers. The data were produced by immunoSEQ multiplex PCR, yet TCRdb's version contains in-frame clones alone and is incomplete. The sample yields around 70,000 clones, approximately 90% seen once. This specimen consisted of CD4+ or CD8+ T cells sorted from blood, obtained in a trial of the OX40 agonist ivuxolimab. These receptors were taken from an adult with an advanced solid tumor such as melanoma, head and neck, liver or kidney cancer.

With regard to this clone: The sample has other DNA sequences that encode this CDR3 too. The chain employs TRBV6-1 and TRBJ2-5; D assignment may be TRBD1 or TRBD2 (7 bases each). This CDR3 is built from 14 residues. Trimming took off 2 bases at V and 2 bases at J, with 9 bases between the two ends. Germline V CDR1 and CDR2: MNHNS, SASEGT. This chain's CDR3 is CASSEQGGQETQYF. CDR3 nucleotides: TGTGCCAGCAGTGAACAGGGGGGGCAAGAGACCCAGTACTTC.

This clone showed up just once. The chain employs TRBV5-1 and TRBJ1-2, with 10 bases fitting TRBD1. Germline V gene data show CDR1 as SGHRS and CDR2 as YFSETQ. The junction had 5 bases not matched to a gene; V was cut back by 2 bases and J by 7 bases. The CDR3 loop spans 14 amino acids. DNA for the CDR3: TGCGCCAGCAGCTTTGACAGGGGGCAGGGTGGCTACACCTTC. Translated, it gives CASSFDRGQGGYTF.

The chain uses TRBV6-1 and TRBJ1-3; possible D gene TRBD1, 6 bases. The length of the CDR3 is 15 residues. The V and J ends lost 8 bases and 0 bases respectively, with 14 bases between them. Germline loops: CDR1 MNHNS, CDR2 SASEGT. As DNA, the CDR3 is TGTGCCAGCCTCCCGGGACAAGACTCTGGAAACACCATATATTTT. It codes for CASLPGQDSGNTIYF.

J is TRBJ1-6 and V is TRBV30; 9 bases fit TRBD1. V lost 0 bases, J lost 10 bases, and 4 bases stayed unmatched. CDR3 length: 14 amino acids. CDR1 GTSNPN and CDR2 SVGIG come from the germline V gene (reference sequence). CDR3 DNA sequence: TGTGCCTGGAGTGTACAGGGGGCAGGCTCACCCCTCCACTTT. Translated, it gives CAWSVQGAGSPLHF.

V usage is TRBV2 and J usage is TRBJ2-5; 8 bases agree with TRBD1. The length of the CDR3 is 13 residues. Germline CDR1 is SNHLY and CDR2 is FYNNEI. V trimming: 4 bases; J trimming: 4 bases; junction bases outside the gene matches: 2. The CDR3: CASSAGTGETQYF. As DNA, the CDR3 is TGTGCCAGCAGTGCCGGGACAGGAGAGACCCAGTACTTC.

This chain connects TRBV5-6 to TRBJ1-1, with no clear D. The V and J ends lost 0 bases and 10 bases respectively, with 16 bases between them. CDR1 and CDR2 (germline): SGHDT, YYEEEE. This CDR3 spans 14 amino acids. This CDR3 reads CASSLGLHTLIAFF. CDR3 sequence (DNA): TGTGCCAGCAGCTTGGGCTTACATACCCTTATAGCTTTCTTT.

The chain employs TRBV5-1 and TRBJ1-5, with 10 bases aligning to TRBD1. V lost 4 bases and J lost 5; bases outside the gene matches: 6. The CDR3 sequence is 15 residues long. From germline, CDR1 is SGHRS and CDR2 YFSETQ. DNA of the CDR3: TGCGCCAGCAGCCCGGGACAGGGGATTGATCAGCCCCAGCATTTT. Amino acid sequence: CASSPGQGIDQPQHF.

V and J are TRBV7-3 and TRBJ2-5; TRBD2 might be the D (7 bases). This CDR3 contains 14 residues. Trimming shortened V by 1 base and J by 5 bases, and 11 bases separated the two germline ends. Germline CDR1 is SGHTA and CDR2 is FQGTGA. The CDR3 nucleotides read TGTGCCAGCAGCTTAAGGGGGGGCGCGGAGACCCAGTACTTC. Amino acids: CASSLRGGAETQYF.

V is TRBV7-9 and J is TRBJ2-6; TRBD1 matches at 11 bases. Looked up from germline, CDR1 is SEHNR and CDR2 is FQNEAQ (reference sequence). The CDR3 has 18 amino acids. Trimming removed 4 bases from V and 4 bases from J; junction bases left unmatched: 9. CDR3 nucleotide sequence: TGTGCCAGCAGCTCGGGACAGGGGGTTCGATCCGGGGCCAACGTCCTGACTTTC. As protein: CASSSGQGVRSGANVLTF.

This rearrangement joins TRBV7-9 to TRBJ2-3, with 8 bases matching TRBD2. The CDR3 is made up of 15 amino acids. Losses at the gene ends were 5 bases for V and 6 bases for J; bases not matched to a gene: 10. Germline V gene sequence: CDR1 SEHNR, CDR2 FQNEAQ (reference sequence). CDR3 protein: CASSVGGLASDTQYF. The CDR3 DNA follows: TGTGCCAGCAGCGTCGGTGGACTAGCTTCTGATACGCAGTATTTT. Complete variable domain (other parts from reference TRBV7-9 and TRBJ2-3): DTGVSQNPRHKITKRGQNVTFRCDPISEHNRLYWYRQTLGQGPEFLTYFQNEAQLEKSRLLSDRFSAERPKGSFSTLEIQRTEQGDSAMYLCASSVGGLASDTQYFGPGTRLTVL.

V usage is TRBV6-1 and J usage is TRBJ2-7; 9 positions match TRBD1. The V gene's germline CDR1 is MNHNS and CDR2 SASEGT. The CDR3 totals 13 residues. V dropped 5 bases and J dropped 4; count of bases not matched to a gene: 3. The CDR3, as DNA: TGTGCCAGCAGTATTGACAGGGGGTACGAGCAGTACTTC. Its protein product is CASSIDRGYEQYF.

This clone came up a few times. The chain links TRBV18 to TRBJ2-3, with D perhaps TRBD1 or TRBD2 (5 bases each). Trimming pared 3 bases from V and 1 base from J, leaving 11 bases between. The CDR3 spans 15 residues. CDR1 and CDR2 (germline): KGHSH, LQKENI. Here the CDR3 DNA reads TGTGCCAGCTCACCCCGTGGGGGTGGCACAGATACGCAGTATTTT. Translation: CASSPRGGGTDTQYF. Full variable domain (remainder filled in from reference TRBV18 and TRBJ2-3): NAGVMQNPRHLVRRRGQEARLRCSPMKGHSHVYWYRQLPEEGLKFMVYLQKENIIDESGMPKERFSAEFPKEGPSILRIQQVVRGDSAAYFCASSPRGGGTDTQYFGPGTRLTVL.

The rearrangement joins TRBV5-4 to TRBJ1-1; D remains unclear. The CDR3 covers 15 residues. Germline lookup yields CDR1 SGHNT and CDR2 YYREEE (reference sequence). Deletions cut 4 bases from V and 5 bases from J, with 18 bases between. The CDR3 spells CASSPAGLGVTEAFF. CDR3 in DNA: TGTGCCAGCAGCCCTGCGGGTTTGGGCGTTACTGAAGCTTTCTTT.

The J gene is TRBJ1-4, the V gene TRBV19; D gene uncertain. CDR3 length equals 14 residues. The V end lost 3 bases, the J end lost 10 bases, and 15 bases lay between the germline ends. Germline-derived CDR1 and CDR2 are LNHDA and SQIVND (reference sequence). For the CDR3, the DNA is TGTGCCAGTAGTATGACCCCCCAGTCGGGAAAACTGTTTTTT. This codes for CASSMTPQSGKLFF. The entire variable domain, with the rest obtained from reference TRBV19 and TRBJ1-4, is as follows: DGGITQSPKYLFRKEGQNVTLSCEQNLNHDAMYWYRQDPGQGLRLIYYSQIVNDFQKGDIAEGYSVSREKKESFPLTVTSAQKNPTAFYLCASSMTPQSGKLFFGSGTQLSVL.

Written as DNA, the CDR3 is TGTGCCACCATTCCCGGTGGGGGGAACTATGGCTACACCTTC. It translates to CATIPGGGNYGYTF. The gene calls are TRBV19 and TRBJ1-2, with D maybe TRBD1 (5 bases). Trimming cost V 10 bases and J 2 bases, with 17 bases left between them. This CDR3 contains 14 residues. Germline assignment: CDR1 LNHDA and CDR2 SQIVND (reference sequence).

Only a few counts were recorded for this clone. V usage is TRBV30 and J usage is TRBJ1-5; D remains unclear. This CDR3 contains 12 residues. Germline CDR1 and CDR2: GTSNPN and SVGIG (reference sequence). V dropped 0 bases and J dropped 6 bases, with 6 bases sitting between them. This CDR3 is CAWSVGFQPQHF. The CDR3 bases are TGTGCCTGGAGTGTCGGGTTTCAGCCCCAGCATTTT.

The V call is TRBV6-5, the J call TRBJ1-4, with D possibly matching TRBD1 (6 bases). Trimming took off 4 bases at V and 3 bases at J, with 12 bases between the two ends. CDR1 MNHEY and CDR2 SVGAGI come from the germline V gene. The CDR3 covers 15 residues. CDR3 in amino acids: CASSSYRAPNEKLFF. In DNA, the CDR3 is TGTGCCAGCAGTTCCTACAGGGCGCCTAATGAAAAACTGTTTTTT.

This clone was detected once. CDR3: CASKPAGGLWEQFF. The CDR3 DNA reads TGTGCCAGCAAGCCAGCGGGGGGGCTATGGGAGCAGTTCTTC. The chain combines TRBV6-5 with TRBJ2-1; TRBD2 matches 10 bases. The V gene's germline CDR1 is MNHEY and CDR2 SVGAGI. J lost 10 bases, V lost 7 bases, and 10 bases had no gene match. The CDR3 is 14 residues long.

The chain combines TRBV7-8 with TRBJ2-5; tentative D call: TRBD2 (5 bases). Germline V gives CDR1 SGHVS, CDR2 FQNEAQ. The V and J ends lost 4 bases and 4 bases respectively, with 16 bases between them. CDR3 length: 15 residues. DNA for the CDR3: TGTGCCAGCAGCTCCTCCGGGCTAGCAGGAGAGACCCAGTACTTC. This encodes CASSSSGLAGETQYF.

The chain is built from TRBV12-5 and TRBJ1-5, with D hard to call. The ends were cut back, 5 bases at V and 4 bases at J, with 3 bases in the middle. The CDR3 extends over 11 amino acids. CDR1 is LGHNT, CDR2 FRNRAP, per germline. In DNA form, the CDR3 reads TGTGCTAGTGGTCTTAATCAGCCCCAGCATTTT. It translates to CASGLNQPQHF. The full variable domain, in which reference TRBV12-5 and TRBJ1-5 provide the parts outside the CDR3, is DARVTQTPRHKVTEMGQEVTMRCQPILGHNTVFWYRQTMMQGLELLAYFRNRAPLDDSGMPKDRFSAEMPDATLATLKIQPSEPRDSAVYFCASGLNQPQHFGDGTRLSIL.